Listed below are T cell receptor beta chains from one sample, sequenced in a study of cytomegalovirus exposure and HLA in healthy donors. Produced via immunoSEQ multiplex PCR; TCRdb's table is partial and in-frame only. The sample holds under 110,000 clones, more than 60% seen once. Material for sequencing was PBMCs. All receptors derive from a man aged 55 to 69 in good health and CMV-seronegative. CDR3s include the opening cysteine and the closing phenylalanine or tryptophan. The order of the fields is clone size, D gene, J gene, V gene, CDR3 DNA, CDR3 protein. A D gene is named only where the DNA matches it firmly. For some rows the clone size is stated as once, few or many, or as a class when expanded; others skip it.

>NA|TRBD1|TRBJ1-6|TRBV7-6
TGTGCCAGCAGCCGGGGCCCGGGACAGCTTAATTCACCCCTCCACTTT
CASSRGPGQLNSPLHF
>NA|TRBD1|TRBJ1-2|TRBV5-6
TGTGCCAGCAGCCTAGGACAGGGGGCCTTCTATGGCTACACCTTC
CASSLGQGAFYGYTF
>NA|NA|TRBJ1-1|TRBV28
TGTGCCAGCAGTTTACCAGGGAAGAACACTGAAGCTTTCTTT
CASSLPGKNTEAFF
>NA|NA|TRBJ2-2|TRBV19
TGTGCCAGTAGGCGGGGTCCGGGGACCGGGGAGCTGTTTTTT
CASRRGPGTGELFF
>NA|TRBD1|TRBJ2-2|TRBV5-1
TGCGCCAGCAGCCTACGACAGGGGATCACCGGGGAGCTGTTTTTT
CASSLRQGITGELFF
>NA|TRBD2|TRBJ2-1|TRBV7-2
TGTGCCAGCAGCCCGGGACTAGCGTCCTACAATGAGCAGTTCTTC
CASSPGLASYNEQFF
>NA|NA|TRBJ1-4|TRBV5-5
TGTGCCAGCAGCTTATGGGGAGAGGGTGAAAAACTGTTTTTT
CASSLWGEGEKLFF
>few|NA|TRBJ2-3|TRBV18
TGTGCCAGCTCACCACAGGTGGCGGGGGCCACAGATACGCAGTATTTT
CASSPQVAGATDTQYF
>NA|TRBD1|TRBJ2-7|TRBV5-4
TGTGCCAGCAGCTTGAGGTCGGGACAGGGGTACGAGCAGTACTTC
CASSLRSGQGYEQYF
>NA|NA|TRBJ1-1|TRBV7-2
TGTGCCAGCAGCTTAGATGACAGCAACACTGAAGCTTTCTTT
CASSLDDSNTEAFF
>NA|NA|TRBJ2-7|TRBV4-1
TGCGCCAGCAGCCAAGTTCGCCAGGGTCTCGGCGAGCAGTACTTC
CASSQVRQGLGEQYF
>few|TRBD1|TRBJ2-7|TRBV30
TGTGCCTGGAGTGTACGAGGGACAGGGATTTCTTCCGAGCAGTACTTC
CAWSVRGTGISSEQYF
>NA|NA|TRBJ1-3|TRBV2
TGTGCCAGCAGTACCGACAGAGGAAACACCATATATTTT
CASSTDRGNTIYF
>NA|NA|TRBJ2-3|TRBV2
TGTGCCAGCAGTGAAGGAGGTACGCAGTATTTT
CASSEGGTQYF
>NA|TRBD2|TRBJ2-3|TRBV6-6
TGTGCCAGCACCCCACGGGGGGGTGGGGTGGATACGCAGTATTTT
CASTPRGGGVDTQYF
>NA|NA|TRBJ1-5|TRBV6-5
TGTGCCAGCAGTTCCGGACAAGTTAGCAATCAGCCCCAGCATTTT
CASSSGQVSNQPQHF
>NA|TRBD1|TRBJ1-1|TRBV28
TGTGCCAGCAGAAGCTCGACTGGGACAGGTCTAGCCACTGAAGCTTTCTTT
CASRSSTGTGLATEAFF
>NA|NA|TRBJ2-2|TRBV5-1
TGCGCCAGCAGCTTGTTAGCTAACACCGGGGAGCTGTTTTTT
CASSLLANTGELFF
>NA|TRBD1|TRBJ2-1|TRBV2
TGTGCCAGCAGGGAGGGACAGGGTTCCTACAATGAGCAGTTCTTC
CASREGQGSYNEQFF
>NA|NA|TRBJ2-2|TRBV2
TGTGCCAGCAGGGCACGGTTCAGGGACACCGGGGAGCTGTTTTTT
CASRARFRDTGELFF
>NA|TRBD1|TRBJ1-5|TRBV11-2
TGTGCCAGCAGTCCTACAGGGGGGATCAATCAGCCCCAGCATTTT
CASSPTGGINQPQHF
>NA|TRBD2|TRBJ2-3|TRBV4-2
TGTGCCAGCAGCCCGCGTACTAGCGGGGGGGGCCGTCACACAGATACGCAGTATTTT
CASSPRTSGGGRHTDTQYF
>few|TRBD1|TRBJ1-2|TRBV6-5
TGTGCCAGCAGCCGTGGGACAGAGCCCTATGGCTACACCTTC
CASSRGTEPYGYTF
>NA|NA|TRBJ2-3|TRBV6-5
TGTGCCAGCAGTCCAACCAGGACTGGAGATACGCAGTATTTT
CASSPTRTGDTQYF
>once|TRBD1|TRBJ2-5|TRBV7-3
TGTGCCAGCTCGGGGACAGGCCCTACCGAGACCCAGTACTTC
CASSGTGPTETQYF
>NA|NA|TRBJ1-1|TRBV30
TGTGCCTGGAGTGTAAGAGTAGGGGTAGCTTTCTTT
CAWSVRVGVAFF
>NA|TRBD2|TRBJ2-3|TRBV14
TGTGCCAGCAGCTCCCGACTAGCGGGGCGCACAGATACGCAGTATTTT
CASSSRLAGRTDTQYF
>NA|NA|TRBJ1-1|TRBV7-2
TGTGCCAGCAGCCCGGGGAGTGGAAGGATGAACACTGAAGCTTTCTTT
CASSPGSGRMNTEAFF
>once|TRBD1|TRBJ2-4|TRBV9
TGTGCCAGCAGCGCCCTCCGAGGGGGCCAAGGGGACATTCAGTACTTC
CASSALRGGQGDIQYF
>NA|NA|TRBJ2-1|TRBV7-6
TGTGCCAGCTCTTATCAGTCCTACAATGAGCAGTTCTTC
CASSYQSYNEQFF
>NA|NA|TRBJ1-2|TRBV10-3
TGTGCCATCAGTGAATCCGGTGCTCTCTATGGCTACACCTTC
CAISESGALYGYTF
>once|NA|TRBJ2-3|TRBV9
TGTGCCAGCAGCTTTAAACCCTATACAGATACGCAGTATTTT
CASSFKPYTDTQYF
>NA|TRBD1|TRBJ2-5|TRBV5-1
TGCGCCAGCAGCCGCAGAGGTGGGACAGGGGGCCAAGAGACCCAGTACTTC
CASSRRGGTGGQETQYF
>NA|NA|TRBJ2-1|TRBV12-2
TGTGCAAGTCGCTGCCCCGGAGGGACAGTCCCCGATGAGCAGTTCTTC
CASRCPGGTVPDEQFF
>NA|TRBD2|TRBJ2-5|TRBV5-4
TGTGCCAGCAGCTTTCTAGCGGGGGGTTTATCAGAGACCCAGTACTTC
CASSFLAGGLSETQYF
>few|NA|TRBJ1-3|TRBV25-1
TGTGCCAGCAGTGAACAGGGGACTGGAAACACCATATATTTT
CASSEQGTGNTIYF
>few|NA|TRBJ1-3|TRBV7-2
TGTGCCAGCAGCACCGGTATCCTCTCTGGAAACACCATATATTTT
CASSTGILSGNTIYF
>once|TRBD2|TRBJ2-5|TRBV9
TGTGCCAGCAGCGCCTTAGCGGGGGGGCCCCAGGAGACCCAGTACTTC
CASSALAGGPQETQYF
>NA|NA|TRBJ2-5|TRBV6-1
TGTGCCAGCAGTGAACAGACAGCCCAAGAGACCCAGTACTTC
CASSEQTAQETQYF
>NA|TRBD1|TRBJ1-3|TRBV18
TGTGCCAGCTCAGCGTACGGGACAGGGGATTTACCCATATATTTT
CASSAYGTGDLPIYF
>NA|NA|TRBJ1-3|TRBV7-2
TGTGCCAGCAGCCGCCCCCCGACGGACAGCTCTGGAAACACCATATATTTT
CASSRPPTDSSGNTIYF
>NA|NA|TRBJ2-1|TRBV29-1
TGCAGCGTTGCATCCATTCTATCCTACAATGAGCAGTTCTTC
CSVASILSYNEQFF
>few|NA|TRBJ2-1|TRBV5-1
TGCGCCAGCAGCGGGGGAACAGGGATTAGCTCCTACAATGAGCAGTTCTTC
CASSGGTGISSYNEQFF
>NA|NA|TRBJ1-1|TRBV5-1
TGCGCCAGCAGCTGGGCAGGGTCGGACACTGAAGCTTTCTTT
CASSWAGSDTEAFF
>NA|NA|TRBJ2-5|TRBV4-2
TGTGCCAGCAGCCAAGGGGGGTTTGGAGGGGCCCAAGAGACCCAGTACTTC
CASSQGGFGGAQETQYF
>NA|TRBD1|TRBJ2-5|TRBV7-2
TGTGCCAGCAGACTCCCCGGGACAGGGCAAGAGACCCAGTACTTC
CASRLPGTGQETQYF
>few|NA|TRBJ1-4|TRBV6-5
TGTGCCAGCAAACTCAGCGGGGGGCGCGGTGAAAAACTGTTTTTT
CASKLSGGRGEKLFF
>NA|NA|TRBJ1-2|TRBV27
TGTGCCAGCAGTTTCCAATATGTAGGGGTGGATGGCTACACCTTC
CASSFQYVGVDGYTF
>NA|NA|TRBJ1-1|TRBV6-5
TGTGCCAGCAGGCCTTCCCAGGGTAACACTGAAGCTTTCTTT
CASRPSQGNTEAFF
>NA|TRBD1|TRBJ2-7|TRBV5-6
TGTGCCAGCAGCTTGGCCCCGACAGGGATACGATCCGGGCAGTACTTC
CASSLAPTGIRSGQYF
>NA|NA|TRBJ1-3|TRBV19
TGTGCCAGTAGTATAAGCGGCCCGGGGAGGACTGGAAACACCATATATTTT
CASSISGPGRTGNTIYF
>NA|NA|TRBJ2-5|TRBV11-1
TGTGCCAGCAGCACCGACACGGGGGTGTCCCAGTACTTC
CASSTDTGVSQYF
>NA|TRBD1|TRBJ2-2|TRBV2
TGTGCCAGCAGCGCGGACAGGGTAAACACCGGGGAGCTGTTTTTT
CASSADRVNTGELFF
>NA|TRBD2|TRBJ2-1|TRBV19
TGTGCCAGTAGTCAAGGGACTAGCGGGGGGTCGTACAATGAGCAGTTCTTC
CASSQGTSGGSYNEQFF
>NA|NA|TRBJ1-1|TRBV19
TGTGCCAGTACCCAGGAGGACTTCCTGAACACTGAAGCTTTCTTT
CASTQEDFLNTEAFF
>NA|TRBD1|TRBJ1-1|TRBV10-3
TGTGCCATCACGGGGACAGTGAACACTGAAGCTTTCTTT
CAITGTVNTEAFF
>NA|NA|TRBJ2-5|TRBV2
TGTGCCAGCAGGGCGGGACGGCAACAAGAGACCCAGTACTTC
CASRAGRQQETQYF
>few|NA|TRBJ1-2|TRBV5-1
TGCGCCAGCAGCTTGATAGGGGATAGAGGCTACACCTTC
CASSLIGDRGYTF
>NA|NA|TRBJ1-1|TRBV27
TGTGCCAGCAGACCCACCGGGTCCTTGGATACTGAAGCTTTCTTT
CASRPTGSLDTEAFF
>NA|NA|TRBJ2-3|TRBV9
TGTGCCAGCAGCCCCCAGCGGTCCACAGATACGCAGTATTTT
CASSPQRSTDTQYF